The next 13 T cell receptor beta chains were all read from a single sample in a study of T cell repertoires in cytomegalovirus infection. MiXCR was run by TCRdb on the reads, yielding one entry per CDR3 protein. Of 500,000 to 600,000 distinct CDR3 sequences in the sample, approximately 15% were seen once. The sequenced material came from CD8+ T cells from PBMCs. Every receptor here comes from a human donor in good health (CMV status not recorded). Some clones in this sample may be carry-over from other donors' samples.

V is TRBV11-2 and J is TRBJ2-5; D gene ambiguous. Germline lookup yields CDR1 SGHAT and CDR2 FQNNGV. The CDR3 extends over 13 amino acids. V lost 1 base, J lost 6 bases, and 9 bases lay in between. The CDR3 sequence is CASSLVGRQTQYF. CDR3 bases: TGTGCCAGCAGCTTAGTAGGAAGGCAGACCCAGTACTTC.

This clonotype was seen only a few times. The J gene is TRBJ1-3, the V gene TRBV7-9; D ambiguous. The V end was cut by 2 bases, the J end by 4 bases, with 12 bases between. The germline gives CDR1 SEHNR, CDR2 FQNEAQ (reference sequence). This CDR3 spans 15 amino acids. CDR3 DNA sequence: TGTGCCAGCAGCTTATCTCCGGTTTACGGAAACACCATATATTTT. This encodes CASSLSPVYGNTIYF.

This clonotype was detected ten times or more. The CDR3 region has the DNA TGTGCCAGCAGTTTTAGGACAGGGGATGCCCCCACCGCTGGGGCCAACGTCCTGACTTTC. This sequence encodes CASSFRTGDAPTAGANVLTF. The chain has TRBV12-3 or TRBV12-4 and TRBJ2-6; TRBD1 matches 9 bases. CDR3 size: 20 residues. The J segment lost 2 bases and the V segment lost 3 bases, leaving 14 bases of the junction unmatched.

J is TRBJ2-1 and V is TRBV7-9; the D gene is possibly TRBD2 (6 bases). The CDR3 loop spans 13 amino acids. Germline lookup yields CDR1 SEHNR and CDR2 FQNEAQ (reference sequence). Trimming stripped 8 bases from V and 7 bases from J, with 15 bases between. The CDR3 loop reads CASATGGLNEQFF. CDR3 bases: TGTGCCAGCGCCACAGGAGGGTTAAATGAGCAGTTCTTC.

On this clonotype: At one end the junction does not follow the germline gene, possibly because of a read error. The chain has TRBV29-1 and TRBJ2-1, with D unresolved. Germline V gene data show CDR1 as SQVTM and CDR2 as ANQGSEA. The CDR3 extends over 12 amino acids. CDR3 sequence reads: CSVLWLENEPFF. The CDR3 bases are TGCAGCGTTCTCTGGTTGGAGAATGAGCCGTTCTTC.

This clonotype was seen ten or more times. The V call is TRBV12-5, the J call TRBJ1-6; unclear D gene. The germline V gene encodes CDR1 LGHNT and CDR2 FRNRAP. This CDR3 is 14 amino acids long. With 6 bases removed from V and 3 bases from J, the gap between germline ends came to 9 bases. In nucleotides, the CDR3 is TGTGCTAGTGGCTGGGAAGTCTATAATTCACCCCTCCACTTT. Residues: CASGWEVYNSPLHF.

This CDR3 reads CASSQGAEGALGYTF. In DNA form, the CDR3 reads TGCGCCAGCAGCCAAGGTGCCGAGGGGGCGTTAGGCTACACCTTC. The chain is built from TRBV4-1 and TRBJ1-2; 7 bases are shared with TRBD1. The CDR3 covers 15 residues. Germline CDR1 reads MGHRA; CDR2 reads YSYEKL. V lost 1 base, J lost 8 bases, and 10 bases stayed unmatched.

This clonotype was counted many times. The chain joins TRBV7-9 to TRBJ1-2; D call uncertain. The germline V gene has CDR1 SEHNR and CDR2 FQNEAQ (reference sequence). V lost 1 base and J lost 0, with 15 bases in between. The CDR3 is 17 residues long. CDR3 region: CASSLGAGRSSNYGYTF. In DNA, the CDR3 is TGTGCCAGCAGCTTAGGGGCGGGTCGAAGTTCTAACTATGGCTACACCTTC.

This clonotype occurred a few times. This chain joins TRBV2 and TRBJ1-1, with 8 bases lining up with TRBD1. This CDR3 has 13 amino acids. Per germline, CDR1 SNHLY and CDR2 FYNNEI. Germline trimming cut 6 bases from V and 7 bases from J; bases unmatched to any gene: 7. The CDR3 bases are TGTGCCAGCAGAACCGGGACAGGTTATGAAGCTTTCTTT. Its translation is CASRTGTGYEAFF. Using reference TRBV2 and TRBJ1-1 for the parts outside the CDR3, the full variable domain is EPEVTQTPSHQVTQMGQEVILRCVPISNHLYFYWYRQILGQKVEFLVSFYNNEISEKSEIFDDQFSVERPDGSNFTLKIRSTKLEDSAMYFCASRTGTGYEAFFGQGTRLTVV.

The V call is TRBV5-1, the J call TRBJ2-1, with TRBD2 identical over 9 bases. J lost 3 bases, V lost 2 bases, and 3 bases had no gene match. The length of the CDR3 is 15 residues. Looked up from germline, CDR1 is SGHRS and CDR2 is YFSETQ. The CDR3, as DNA: TGCGCCAGCAGCTTCGGGCGGGGGGGCTACAATGAGCAGTTCTTC. Its translation: CASSFGRGGYNEQFF.

This clonotype was recorded many times. The rearrangement links TRBV19 to TRBJ1-1; possibly TRBD1 for D (6 bases). Germline V gene sequence: CDR1 LNHDA, CDR2 SQIVND (reference sequence). The V end lost 3 bases, the J end lost 5 bases, and 19 bases lay between the germline ends. This CDR3 is built from 16 residues. For the CDR3, the DNA is TGTGCCAGTAGTATGGCCCCCTGGGGGGCAAAGACTGAAGCTTTCTTT. Amino acid sequence: CASSMAPWGAKTEAFF.

This clonotype was detected only a few times. The chain couples TRBV3-1 to TRBJ2-3; D is unresolved. The CDR3 covers 13 residues. The V end lost 6 bases, the J end lost 5 bases, and 12 bases lay between the germline ends. Germline-derived CDR1 and CDR2 are LGHDT and YNNKEL (reference sequence). DNA for the CDR3: TGTGCCAGCAGAAAACTCTCTGAAGATACGCAGTATTTT. Encoded protein: CASRKLSEDTQYF.

The V and J genes are TRBV19 and TRBJ2-1, with D perhaps TRBD1 (8 bases). The CDR3 length is 14 residues. V shed 7 bases and J shed 4 bases, with 14 bases lying between them. Germline V gene sequence: CDR1 LNHDA, CDR2 SQIVND (reference sequence). The CDR3 DNA reads TGTGCCAGTAACTACAGGGGGGGGTACAATGAGCAGTTCTTC. As protein: CASNYRGGYNEQFF.